This TCR beta chain was sequenced in a study of T cell changes during pregnancy in multiple sclerosis. CDR1 MNHNY and CDR2 SVGAGI come from the germline V gene (reference sequence). This CDR3 comprises 15 residues. J lost 6 bases, V lost 0 bases, and 7 bases had no gene match. Assay: immunoSEQ multiplex PCR; the TCRdb copy retains only in-frame clones and omits some. The data hold about 42,000 clones, with approximately 81% observed a single time. This chain uses TRBV6-6 with TRBJ2-7; 8 nucleotides line up with TRBD1. Source: CD4+ T cells from peripheral blood mononuclear cells, taken before pregnancy. The TCR was taken from a female donor with multiple sclerosis, enrolled in a pregnancy study. CDR3 bases: TGTGCCAGCAGTTACTCGGCCAGGGGGCGAAGCGAGCAGTACTTC. This sequence encodes CASSYSARGRSEQYF.